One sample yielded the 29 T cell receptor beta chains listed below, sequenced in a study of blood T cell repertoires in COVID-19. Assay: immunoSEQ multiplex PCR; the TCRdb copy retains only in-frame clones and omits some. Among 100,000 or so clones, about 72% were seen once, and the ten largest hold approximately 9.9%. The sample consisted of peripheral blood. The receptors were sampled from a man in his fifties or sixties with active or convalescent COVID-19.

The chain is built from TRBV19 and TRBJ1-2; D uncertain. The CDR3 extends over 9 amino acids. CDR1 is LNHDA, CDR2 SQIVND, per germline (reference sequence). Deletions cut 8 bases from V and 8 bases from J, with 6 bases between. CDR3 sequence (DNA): TGTGCCAGTGGAGGAGGCTACACCTTC. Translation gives CASGGGYTF. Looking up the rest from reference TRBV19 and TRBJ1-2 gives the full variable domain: DGGITQSPKYLFRKEGQNVTLSCEQNLNHDAMYWYRQDPGQGLRLIYYSQIVNDFQKGDIAEGYSVSREKKESFPLTVTSAQKNPTAFYLCASGGGYTFGSGTRLTVV.

Written as DNA, the CDR3 is TGTGCCAGCAGTTTATTCGGCGGCGATAGCAATCAGCCCCAGCATTTT. It yields the protein CASSLFGGDSNQPQHF. This chain joins TRBV27 and TRBJ1-5; D uncertain. Between the trimmed V and J ends, which lost 1 base and 0 bases, there was a span of 10 bases. Germline values: CDR1 MNHEY, CDR2 SMNVEV (reference sequence). The CDR3 sequence is 16 residues long.

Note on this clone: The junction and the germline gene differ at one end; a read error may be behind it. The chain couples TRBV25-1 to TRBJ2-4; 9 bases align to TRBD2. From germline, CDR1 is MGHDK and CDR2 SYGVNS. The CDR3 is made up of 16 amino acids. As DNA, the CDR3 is TGTGCCAGCAGTGAAATGAGGGGACTAGCCCAAAACATTCAGTACTTC. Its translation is CASSEMRGLAQNIQYF. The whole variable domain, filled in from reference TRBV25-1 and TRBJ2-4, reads EADIYQTPRYLVIGTGKKITLECSQTMGHDKMYWYQQDPGMELHLIHYSYGVNSTEKGDLSSESTVSRIRTEHFPLTLESARPSHTSQYLCASSEMRGLAQNIQYFGAGTRLSVL.

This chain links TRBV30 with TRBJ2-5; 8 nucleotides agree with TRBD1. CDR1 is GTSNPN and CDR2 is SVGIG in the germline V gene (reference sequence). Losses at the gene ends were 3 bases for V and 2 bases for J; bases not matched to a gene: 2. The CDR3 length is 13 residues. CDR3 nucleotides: TGTGCCTGGAGCAGGGACAGGCAAGAGACCCAGTACTTC. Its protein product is CAWSRDRQETQYF.

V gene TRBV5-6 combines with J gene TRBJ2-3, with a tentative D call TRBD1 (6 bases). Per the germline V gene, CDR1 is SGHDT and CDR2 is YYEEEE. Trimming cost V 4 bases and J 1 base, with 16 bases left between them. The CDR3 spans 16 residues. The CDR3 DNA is TGTGCCAGCAGCCTAACTCAGGGGCCAGGCACAGATACGCAGTATTTT. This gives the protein CASSLTQGPGTDTQYF.

The CDR3 reads CASSANRGQQYF. DNA of the CDR3: TGTGCCAGCAGTGCGAACAGGGGGCAACAGTATTTT. This chain links TRBV2 with TRBJ2-3; 9 bases are a match to TRBD1. The CDR3 length is 12 residues. The trim removed 4 bases at V and 12 bases at J, leaving 5 bases unmatched. Germline-derived CDR1 and CDR2 are SNHLY and FYNNEI.

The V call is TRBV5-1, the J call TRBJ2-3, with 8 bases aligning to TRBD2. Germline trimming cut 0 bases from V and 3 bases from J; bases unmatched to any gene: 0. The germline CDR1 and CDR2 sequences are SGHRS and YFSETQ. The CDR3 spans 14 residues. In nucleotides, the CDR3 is TGCGCCAGCAGCTTGGGACTAGCGACAGATACGCAGTATTTT. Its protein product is CASSLGLATDTQYF. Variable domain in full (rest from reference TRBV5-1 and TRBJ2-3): KAGVTQTPRYLIKTRGQQVTLSCSPISGHRSVSWYQQTPGQGLQFLFEYFSETQRNKGNFPGRFSGRQFSNSRSEMNVSTLELGDSALYLCASSLGLATDTQYFGPGTRLTVL.

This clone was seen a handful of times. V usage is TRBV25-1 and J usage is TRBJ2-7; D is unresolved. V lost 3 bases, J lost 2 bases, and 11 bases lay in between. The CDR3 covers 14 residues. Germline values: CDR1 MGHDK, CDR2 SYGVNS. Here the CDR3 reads CASSDPRFTYEQYV. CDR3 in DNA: TGTGCCAGCAGTGACCCCCGGTTTACCTACGAGCAGTACGTC.

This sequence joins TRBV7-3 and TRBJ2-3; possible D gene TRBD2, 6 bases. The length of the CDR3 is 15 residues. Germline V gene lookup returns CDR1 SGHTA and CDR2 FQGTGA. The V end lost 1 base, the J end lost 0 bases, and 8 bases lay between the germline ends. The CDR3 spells CASSLSGISTDTQYF. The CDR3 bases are TGTGCCAGCAGCTTAAGCGGGATTAGCACAGATACGCAGTATTTT.

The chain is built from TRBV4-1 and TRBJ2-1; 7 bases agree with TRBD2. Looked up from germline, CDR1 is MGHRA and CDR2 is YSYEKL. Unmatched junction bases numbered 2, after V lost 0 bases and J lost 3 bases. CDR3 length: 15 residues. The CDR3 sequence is CASSQDWTSYNEQFF. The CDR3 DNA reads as TGCGCCAGCAGCCAAGACTGGACTAGCTACAATGAGCAGTTCTTC.

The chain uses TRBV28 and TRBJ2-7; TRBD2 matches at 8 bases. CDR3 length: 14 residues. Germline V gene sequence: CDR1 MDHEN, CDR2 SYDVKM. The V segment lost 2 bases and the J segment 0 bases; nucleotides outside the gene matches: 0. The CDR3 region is CASSLSGSSYEQYF. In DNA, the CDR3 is TGTGCCAGCAGTTTAAGCGGGAGCTCCTACGAGCAGTACTTC.

CDR3: CASSLGVQGSGNTIYF. The CDR3 DNA is TGCGCCAGCAGCTTGGGGGTACAGGGTTCTGGAAACACCATATATTTT. The chain recombines TRBV5-1 with TRBJ1-3; the D gene is possibly TRBD1 (6 bases). This CDR3 comprises 16 residues. V was clipped by 0 bases and J by 1 base, with 11 bases between them. Germline CDR1 is SGHRS and CDR2 is YFSETQ.

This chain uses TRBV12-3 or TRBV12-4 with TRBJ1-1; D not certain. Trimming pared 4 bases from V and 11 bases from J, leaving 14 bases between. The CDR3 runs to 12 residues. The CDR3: CASSSTIQRAFF. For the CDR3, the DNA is TGTGCCAGCAGTTCCACCATACAGCGGGCTTTCTTT.

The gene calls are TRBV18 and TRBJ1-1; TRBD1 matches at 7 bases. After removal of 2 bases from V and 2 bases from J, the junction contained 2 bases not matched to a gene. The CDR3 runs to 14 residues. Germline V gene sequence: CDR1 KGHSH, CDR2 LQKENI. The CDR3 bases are TGTGCCAGCTCACCAAGGGGGCCCAACACTGAAGCTTTCTTT. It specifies CASSPRGPNTEAFF.

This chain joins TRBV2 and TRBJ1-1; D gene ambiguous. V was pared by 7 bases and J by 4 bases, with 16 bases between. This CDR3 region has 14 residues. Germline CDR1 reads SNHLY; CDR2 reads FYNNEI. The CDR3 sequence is CASTVGQVATEAFF. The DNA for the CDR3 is TGTGCCAGCACCGTCGGTCAGGTGGCCACTGAAGCTTTCTTT. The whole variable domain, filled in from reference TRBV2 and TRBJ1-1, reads EPEVTQTPSHQVTQMGQEVILRCVPISNHLYFYWYRQILGQKVEFLVSFYNNEISEKSEIFDDQFSVERPDGSNFTLKIRSTKLEDSAMYFCASTVGQVATEAFFGQGTRLTVV.

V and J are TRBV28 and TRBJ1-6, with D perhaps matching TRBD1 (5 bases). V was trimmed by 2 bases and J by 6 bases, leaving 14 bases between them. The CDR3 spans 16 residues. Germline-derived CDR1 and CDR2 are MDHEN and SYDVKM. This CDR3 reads CASSLGGTGVNSPLHF. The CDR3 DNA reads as TGTGCCAGCAGTTTAGGGGGGACGGGGGTTAATTCACCCCTCCACTTT.

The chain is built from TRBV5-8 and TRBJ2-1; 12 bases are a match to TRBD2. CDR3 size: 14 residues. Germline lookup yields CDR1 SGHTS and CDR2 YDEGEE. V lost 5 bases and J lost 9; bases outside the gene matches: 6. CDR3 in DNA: TGTGCCAGCAGTTGGACTAGCGGGATAAGTGAGCAGTTCTTC. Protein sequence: CASSWTSGISEQFF. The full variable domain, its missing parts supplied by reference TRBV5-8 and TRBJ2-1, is EAGVTQSPTHLIKTRGQQATLRCSPISGHTSVYWYQQALGLGLQFLLWYDEGEERNRGNFPPRFSGRQFPNYSSELNVNALELEDSALYLCASSWTSGISEQFFGPGTRLTVL.

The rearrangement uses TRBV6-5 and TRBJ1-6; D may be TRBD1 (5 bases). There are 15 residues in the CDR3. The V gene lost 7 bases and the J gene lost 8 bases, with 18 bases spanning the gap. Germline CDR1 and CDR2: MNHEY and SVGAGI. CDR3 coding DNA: TGTGCCAGCACCTCAGCGGGGATAGGGGATTCACCCCTCCACTTT. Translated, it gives CASTSAGIGDSPLHF.

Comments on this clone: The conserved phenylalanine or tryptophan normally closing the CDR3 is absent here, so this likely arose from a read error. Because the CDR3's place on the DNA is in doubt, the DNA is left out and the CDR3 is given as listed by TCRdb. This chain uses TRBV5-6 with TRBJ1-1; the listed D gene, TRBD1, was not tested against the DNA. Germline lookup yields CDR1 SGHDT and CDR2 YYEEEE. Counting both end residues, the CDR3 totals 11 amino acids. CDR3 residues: CASSLEQGWAV.

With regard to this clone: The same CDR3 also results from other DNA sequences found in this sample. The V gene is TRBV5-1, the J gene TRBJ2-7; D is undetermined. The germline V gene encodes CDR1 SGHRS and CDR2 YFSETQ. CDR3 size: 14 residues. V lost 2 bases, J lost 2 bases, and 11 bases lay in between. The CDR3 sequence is CASSLVVSPYEQYF. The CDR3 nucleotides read TGCGCCAGCAGCTTAGTCGTGAGCCCCTACGAGCAGTACTTC.

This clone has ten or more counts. CDR3 DNA: TGTGCCAGCAGTCTCGGGGGAGCTGGGGCCAACGTCCTGACTTTC. This sequence encodes CASSLGGAGANVLTF. The chain combines TRBV28 with TRBJ2-6; TRBD2 might be the D (6 bases). There are 15 residues in the CDR3. Trimming left V 5 bases short and J 2 bases short, with 10 bases between. Germline assignment: CDR1 MDHEN and CDR2 SYDVKM.

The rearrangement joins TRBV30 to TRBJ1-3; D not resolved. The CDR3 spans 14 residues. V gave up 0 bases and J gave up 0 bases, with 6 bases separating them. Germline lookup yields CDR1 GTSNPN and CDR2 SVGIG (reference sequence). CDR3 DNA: TGTGCCTGGAGTGTAAATCTCTCTGGAAACACCATATATTTT. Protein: CAWSVNLSGNTIYF.

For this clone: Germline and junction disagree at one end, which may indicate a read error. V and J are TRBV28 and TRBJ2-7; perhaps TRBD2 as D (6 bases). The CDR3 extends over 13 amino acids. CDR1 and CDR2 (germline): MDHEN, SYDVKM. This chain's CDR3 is CATSSGPFYEQYF. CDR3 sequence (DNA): TGTGCCACCAGTAGCGGTCCCTTCTACGAGCAGTACTTC. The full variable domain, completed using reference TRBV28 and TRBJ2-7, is DVKVTQSSRYLVKRTGEKVFLECVQDMDHENMFWYRQDPGLGLRLIYFSYDVKMKEKGDIPEGYSVSREKKERFSLILESASTNQTSMYLCATSSGPFYEQYFGPGTRLTVT.

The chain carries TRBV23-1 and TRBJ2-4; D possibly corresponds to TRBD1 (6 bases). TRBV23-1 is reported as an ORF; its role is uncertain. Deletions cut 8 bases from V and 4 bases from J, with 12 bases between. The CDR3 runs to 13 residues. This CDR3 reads CASCRQEKNIQYF. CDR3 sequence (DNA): TGCGCCAGCTGTAGACAGGAAAAAAACATTCAGTACTTC.

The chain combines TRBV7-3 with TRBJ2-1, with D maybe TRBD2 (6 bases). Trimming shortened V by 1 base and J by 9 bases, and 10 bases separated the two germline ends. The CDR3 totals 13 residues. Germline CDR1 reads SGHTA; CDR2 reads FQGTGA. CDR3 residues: CASSLKAGSEQFF. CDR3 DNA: TGTGCCAGCAGCTTAAAAGCGGGTAGTGAGCAGTTCTTC. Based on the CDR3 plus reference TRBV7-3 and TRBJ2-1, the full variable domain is GAGVSQTPSNKVTEKGKYVELRCDPISGHTALYWYRQSLGQGPEFLIYFQGTGAADDSGLPNDRFFAVRPEGSVSTLKIQRTERGDSAVYLCASSLKAGSEQFFGPGTRLTVL.

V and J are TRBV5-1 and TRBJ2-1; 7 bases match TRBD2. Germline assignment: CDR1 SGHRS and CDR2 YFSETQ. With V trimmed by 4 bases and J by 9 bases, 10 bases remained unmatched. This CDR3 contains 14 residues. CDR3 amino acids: CASSEGLPPPEQFF. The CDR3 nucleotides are TGCGCCAGCAGCGAGGGACTACCGCCTCCTGAGCAGTTCTTC.

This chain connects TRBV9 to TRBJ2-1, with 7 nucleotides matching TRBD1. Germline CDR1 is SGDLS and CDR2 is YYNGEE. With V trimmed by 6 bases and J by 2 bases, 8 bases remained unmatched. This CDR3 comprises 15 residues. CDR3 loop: CASTSRDRPYNEQFF. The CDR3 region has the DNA TGTGCCAGCACCTCTCGGGACAGACCCTACAATGAGCAGTTCTTC.

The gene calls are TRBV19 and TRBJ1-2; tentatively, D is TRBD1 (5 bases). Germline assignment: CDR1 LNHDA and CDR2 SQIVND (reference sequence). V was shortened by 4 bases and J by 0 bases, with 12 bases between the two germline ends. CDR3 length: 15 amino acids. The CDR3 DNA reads TGTGCCAGTAGTAGATCAGGGCCTTCTAACTATGGCTACACCTTC. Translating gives CASSRSGPSNYGYTF.

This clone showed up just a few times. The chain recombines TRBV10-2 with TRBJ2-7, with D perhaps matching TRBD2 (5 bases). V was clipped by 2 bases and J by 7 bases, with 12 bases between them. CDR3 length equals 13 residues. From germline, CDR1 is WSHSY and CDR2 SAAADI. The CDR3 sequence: CASSETGSIEQYV. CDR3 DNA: TGCGCCAGCAGTGAGACGGGATCAATTGAGCAGTACGTC.